Listed below are T cell receptor beta chains from one sample, sequenced in a study of cytomegalovirus exposure and HLA in healthy donors. The method was immunoSEQ multiplex PCR; TCRdb's version includes in-frame clones alone and lacks a portion of them. The sample contains some 250,000 clones, around 90% of which appear only once. The specimen sequenced was PBMCs. These receptor sequences come from a woman aged 18 to 35 in good health and CMV-seronegative. CDR3s include the opening cysteine and the closing phenylalanine or tryptophan. The D gene is left open where the match is weak. For some rows the clone size is stated as once, few or many, or as a class when expanded; others skip it.

d_call: .; clone_size: .; v_call: TRBV6-1; j_call: TRBJ2-1; cdr3_aa: CASSTDSPTMQFF; cdr3_nt: TGTGCCAGCAGTACGGACAGCCCTACTATGCAGTTCTTC
d_call: .; clone_size: once; v_call: TRBV5-1; j_call: TRBJ2-1; cdr3_aa: CASSASGFPSNNEQFF; cdr3_nt: TGCGCCAGCAGCGCGTCAGGGTTTCCTTCAAACAATGAGCAGTTCTTC
d_call: .; clone_size: .; v_call: TRBV7-2; j_call: TRBJ1-6; cdr3_aa: CASSLRGPSSVHF; cdr3_nt: TGTGCCAGCAGCTTAAGAGGGCCGTCGTCGGTCCACTTT
d_call: .; clone_size: .; v_call: TRBV11-2; j_call: TRBJ1-5; cdr3_aa: CASTQGRHNQPQHF; cdr3_nt: TGTGCCAGCACCCAGGGGCGGCACAATCAGCCCCAGCATTTT
d_call: TRBD1; clone_size: .; v_call: TRBV7-3; j_call: TRBJ2-7; cdr3_aa: CASSLRPGGSYEQYF; cdr3_nt: TGTGCCAGCAGCTTAAGACCAGGGGGATCCTACGAGCAGTACTTC
d_call: TRBD1; clone_size: .; v_call: TRBV27; j_call: TRBJ1-4; cdr3_aa: CASSLTPGQGPTNEKLFF; cdr3_nt: TGTGCCAGCAGCCTCACCCCGGGACAGGGTCCAACTAATGAAAAACTGTTTTTT
d_call: .; clone_size: .; v_call: TRBV2; j_call: TRBJ2-1; cdr3_aa: CASKPGRHEQFF; cdr3_nt: TGTGCCAGCAAACCAGGGAGGCATGAGCAGTTCTTC
d_call: TRBD1; clone_size: .; v_call: TRBV4-3; j_call: TRBJ2-3; cdr3_aa: CASSQDGQGATDTQYF; cdr3_nt: TGCGCCAGCAGCCAAGATGGGCAGGGGGCTACAGATACGCAGTATTTT
d_call: TRBD2; clone_size: .; v_call: TRBV28; j_call: TRBJ2-1; cdr3_aa: CASSLAGGLSNEQFF; cdr3_nt: TGTGCCAGCAGTTTAGCGGGGGGGCTTTCGAATGAGCAGTTCTTC
d_call: .; clone_size: .; v_call: TRBV2; j_call: TRBJ1-3; cdr3_aa: CASSWDKAESGNTIYF; cdr3_nt: TGTGCCAGCAGTTGGGACAAGGCGGAATCTGGAAACACCATATATTTT
d_call: .; clone_size: .; v_call: TRBV5-6; j_call: TRBJ2-3; cdr3_aa: CASSPGMPFPDTQYF; cdr3_nt: TGTGCCAGCAGCCCCGGGATGCCCTTTCCAGATACGCAGTATTTT
d_call: .; clone_size: .; v_call: TRBV5-4; j_call: TRBJ2-5; cdr3_aa: CASSYSLGGGEETQYF; cdr3_nt: TGTGCCAGCAGCTATTCGTTGGGAGGGGGGGAAGAGACCCAGTACTTC
d_call: TRBD1; clone_size: .; v_call: TRBV19; j_call: TRBJ2-7; cdr3_aa: CASSNLQTGIYEQYF; cdr3_nt: TGTGCCAGTAGTAACCTCCAGACAGGGATCTACGAGCAGTACTTC
d_call: TRBD2; clone_size: .; v_call: TRBV2; j_call: TRBJ2-3; cdr3_aa: CASISSGRTDTQYF; cdr3_nt: TGTGCCAGCATATCTAGCGGGCGCACAGATACGCAGTATTTT
d_call: TRBD2; clone_size: .; v_call: TRBV27; j_call: TRBJ2-2; cdr3_aa: CASSFLAGFNTGELFF; cdr3_nt: TGTGCCAGCAGTTTTTTAGCGGGGTTCAACACCGGGGAGCTGTTTTTT
d_call: .; clone_size: .; v_call: TRBV5-1; j_call: TRBJ2-5; cdr3_aa: CASSMTGFQETQYF; cdr3_nt: TGCGCCAGCAGCATGACGGGTTTCCAAGAGACCCAGTACTTC
d_call: TRBD1; clone_size: .; v_call: TRBV29-1; j_call: TRBJ1-4; cdr3_aa: CSVANRTGDGGEKLFF; cdr3_nt: TGCAGCGTTGCCAACCGTACAGGGGACGGAGGGGAAAAACTGTTTTTT
d_call: .; clone_size: .; v_call: TRBV2; j_call: TRBJ2-7; cdr3_aa: CASSVEFTSYEQYF; cdr3_nt: TGTGCCAGCAGTGTTGAGTTCACTTCCTACGAGCAGTACTTC
d_call: TRBD2; clone_size: .; v_call: TRBV7-9; j_call: TRBJ2-3; cdr3_aa: CASSLTSGGADTQYF; cdr3_nt: TGTGCCAGCAGCTTAACTAGCGGGGGGGCCGATACGCAGTATTTT
d_call: TRBD2; clone_size: .; v_call: TRBV5-4; j_call: TRBJ2-4; cdr3_aa: CASRNVAGGRATKNIQYF; cdr3_nt: TGTGCCAGCCGTAACGTAGCGGGGGGGAGGGCAACCAAAAACATTCAGTACTTC
d_call: .; clone_size: few; v_call: TRBV4-3; j_call: TRBJ2-6; cdr3_aa: CASSQEGLSGANVLTF; cdr3_nt: TGCGCCAGCAGCCAGGAGGGACTCTCTGGGGCCAACGTCCTGACTTTC
d_call: TRBD1; clone_size: .; v_call: TRBV28; j_call: TRBJ2-7; cdr3_aa: CASSLIQGAYEQYF; cdr3_nt: TGTGCCAGCAGTTTAATCCAGGGGGCTTACGAGCAGTACTTC
d_call: .; clone_size: .; v_call: TRBV11-1; j_call: TRBJ2-7; cdr3_aa: CASSLAKERQYSYEQYF; cdr3_nt: TGTGCCAGCAGCTTAGCGAAAGAAAGACAATACTCCTACGAGCAGTACTTC
d_call: .; clone_size: .; v_call: TRBV29-1; j_call: TRBJ2-1; cdr3_aa: CSVEVASSYNEQFF; cdr3_nt: TGCAGCGTTGAAGTAGCCAGCTCCTACAATGAGCAGTTCTTC
d_call: .; clone_size: .; v_call: TRBV27; j_call: TRBJ2-7; cdr3_aa: CASSLGQLSYEQYF; cdr3_nt: TGTGCCAGCAGTTTAGGACAGTTGTCCTACGAGCAGTACTTC
d_call: TRBD2; clone_size: .; v_call: TRBV9; j_call: TRBJ2-1; cdr3_aa: CASSVVRGIEYNEQFF; cdr3_nt: TGTGCCAGCAGCGTAGTGCGGGGGATAGAATACAATGAGCAGTTCTTC
d_call: .; clone_size: .; v_call: TRBV19; j_call: TRBJ1-3; cdr3_aa: CASSPPGSFSGNTIYF; cdr3_nt: TGTGCCAGTAGTCCGCCAGGGTCTTTCTCTGGAAACACCATATATTTT
d_call: .; clone_size: .; v_call: TRBV21-1; j_call: TRBJ2-3; cdr3_aa: CASSPIAGLADTQYF; cdr3_nt: TGTGCCAGCAGCCCGATAGCGGGGCTCGCAGATACGCAGTATTTT
d_call: .; clone_size: .; v_call: TRBV7-9; j_call: TRBJ1-6; cdr3_aa: CASSPETAYNSPLHF; cdr3_nt: TGTGCCAGCAGCCCCGAGACAGCATATAATTCACCCCTCCACTTT
d_call: TRBD2; clone_size: .; v_call: TRBV7-6; j_call: TRBJ2-3; cdr3_aa: CASSSNERGATDTQYF; cdr3_nt: TGTGCCAGCAGCTCAAACGAGCGGGGGGCCACAGATACGCAGTATTTT
d_call: TRBD1; clone_size: .; v_call: TRBV7-9; j_call: TRBJ1-5; cdr3_aa: CASSLGDRNQPQHF; cdr3_nt: TGTGCCAGCAGCTTAGGGGACAGGAATCAGCCCCAGCATTTT
d_call: .; clone_size: once; v_call: TRBV9; j_call: TRBJ2-5; cdr3_aa: CASSVAPLAQETQYF; cdr3_nt: TGTGCCAGCAGCGTAGCTCCGCTAGCTCAAGAGACCCAGTACTTC
d_call: TRBD2; clone_size: .; v_call: TRBV5-4; j_call: TRBJ2-2; cdr3_aa: CASSLPSGGHNTGELFF; cdr3_nt: TGTGCCAGCAGCCTTCCTAGCGGGGGCCACAACACCGGGGAGCTGTTTTTT
d_call: .; clone_size: .; v_call: TRBV2; j_call: TRBJ2-5; cdr3_aa: CASSETPDSSKETQYF; cdr3_nt: TGTGCCAGCAGTGAAACCCCGGACAGTAGCAAAGAGACCCAGTACTTC
d_call: .; clone_size: .; v_call: TRBV9; j_call: TRBJ2-7; cdr3_aa: CASSVAPTASYEQYF; cdr3_nt: TGTGCCAGCAGCGTAGCACCGACAGCTTCCTACGAGCAGTACTTC
d_call: TRBD1; clone_size: .; v_call: TRBV27; j_call: TRBJ2-7; cdr3_aa: CASSLLGTGIGEQYF; cdr3_nt: TGTGCCAGCAGTTTGCTCGGGACAGGGATTGGCGAGCAGTACTTC
d_call: .; clone_size: .; v_call: TRBV20-1; j_call: TRBJ2-4; cdr3_aa: CSAPRTDQYF; cdr3_nt: TGCAGTGCCCCAAGGACAGATCAGTACTTC
d_call: TRBD1; clone_size: .; v_call: TRBV5-6; j_call: TRBJ2-5; cdr3_aa: CASSRRGQAHRSETQYF; cdr3_nt: TGTGCCAGCAGCAGACGGGGACAGGCCCACCGATCAGAGACCCAGTACTTC
d_call: TRBD2; clone_size: .; v_call: TRBV6-1; j_call: TRBJ2-5; cdr3_aa: CASSEWSGLAGESETQYF; cdr3_nt: TGTGCCAGCAGTGAATGGAGCGGACTAGCGGGGGAGTCGGAGACCCAGTACTTC
d_call: TRBD1; clone_size: .; v_call: TRBV7-6; j_call: TRBJ1-1; cdr3_aa: CASSLEGANTEAFF; cdr3_nt: TGTGCCAGCAGCTTAGAGGGGGCCAACACTGAAGCTTTCTTT
d_call: TRBD1; clone_size: .; v_call: TRBV5-1; j_call: TRBJ2-2; cdr3_aa: CASSYGQGPTGELFF; cdr3_nt: TGCGCCAGCAGCTATGGACAGGGGCCCACCGGGGAGCTGTTTTTT
d_call: .; clone_size: .; v_call: TRBV10-3; j_call: TRBJ1-2; cdr3_aa: CAISESTRENYGYTF; cdr3_nt: TGTGCCATCAGTGAGTCGACCAGGGAAAACTATGGCTACACCTTC
d_call: TRBD1; clone_size: .; v_call: TRBV23-1; j_call: TRBJ1-2; cdr3_aa: CASSQWPGGWRLEDYGYTF; cdr3_nt: TGCGCCAGCAGTCAATGGCCAGGGGGGTGGAGGCTTGAAGACTATGGCTACACCTTC
d_call: TRBD1; clone_size: .; v_call: TRBV19; j_call: TRBJ1-2; cdr3_aa: CASKPGTGDYGYTF; cdr3_nt: TGTGCCAGCAAACCCGGGACAGGGGATTATGGCTACACCTTC
d_call: .; clone_size: .; v_call: TRBV25-1; j_call: TRBJ2-6; cdr3_aa: CASSDSLSGANVLTF; cdr3_nt: TGTGCCAGCTCCGACAGCCTCTCTGGGGCCAACGTCCTGACTTTC
d_call: TRBD2; clone_size: .; v_call: TRBV10-2; j_call: TRBJ2-3; cdr3_aa: CASSVTSGGDRTDTQYF; cdr3_nt: TGCGCCAGCAGCGTGACTAGCGGGGGGGATCGCACAGATACGCAGTATTTT
d_call: .; clone_size: .; v_call: TRBV29-1; j_call: TRBJ2-5; cdr3_aa: CSVEEGRGEAETQYF; cdr3_nt: TGCAGCGTTGAAGAGGGCAGGGGGGAAGCGGAGACCCAGTACTTC